Presented here are 16 T cell receptor beta chains from one specimen sequenced in a study of blood T cell repertoires in COVID-19. This table comes from immunoSEQ multiplex PCR, and its TCRdb copy is limited to in-frame clones, with some not included. The sample shows some 200,000 clones, roughly 80% of them seen only once. Sequencing used PBMCs or T cells enriched from blood (not recorded which). These receptors were obtained from an older woman with acute COVID-19.

This chain connects TRBV11-2 to TRBJ2-1; no reliable D call. Germline lookup yields CDR1 SGHAT and CDR2 FQNNGV. V shed 0 bases and J shed 0 bases, with 9 bases lying between them. CDR3 length equals 16 residues. CDR3 sequence: CASSLDEASSYNEQFF. The CDR3 DNA follows: TGTGCCAGCAGCTTAGATGAGGCGAGCTCCTACAATGAGCAGTTCTTC.

The CDR3: CSTGLGAPYNEQFF. In DNA form, the CDR3 reads TGCAGCACCGGGTTGGGGGCCCCCTACAATGAGCAGTTCTTC. The chain has TRBV29-1 and TRBJ2-1; possibly TRBD1 for D (6 bases). The germline V and J ends were trimmed by 8 bases and 2 bases, with 16 bases remaining between them. The CDR3 sequence is 14 residues long. Per germline, CDR1 SQVTM and CDR2 ANQGSEA.

The genes are TRBV4-3 and TRBJ2-2, with 11 bases identical to TRBD2. The CDR3 extends over 17 amino acids. The ends lost 0 bases at V and 1 base at J; junction bases unmatched: 1. CDR1 LGHNA and CDR2 YSLEER come from the germline V gene. The CDR3 bases are TGCGCCAGCAGCCAAGATCTAGCGGGGGGGAACACCGGGGAGCTGTTTTTT. Its protein product is CASSQDLAGGNTGELFF.

In its sample, this clone was seen many times. The rearrangement links TRBV3-1 (or the pseudogene TRBV3-2) to TRBJ2-3; D is tentatively TRBD1 or TRBD2 (7 bases each). The V gene lost 7 bases and the J gene lost 5 bases, with 19 bases spanning the gap. The germline CDR1 and CDR2 sequences are LGHDT and YNNKEL (reference sequence). The CDR3 covers 15 residues. In nucleotides, the CDR3 is TGTGCCAGCAACCAGGGGGAGGGGGGACAAGATACGCAGTATTTT. It encodes CASNQGEGGQDTQYF.

This clone showed up just a few times. The chain employs TRBV6-5 and TRBJ1-5; D unresolved. This CDR3 is built from 14 residues. Germline V gene lookup returns CDR1 MNHEY and CDR2 SVGAGI. V was trimmed by 3 bases and J by 5 bases, leaving 11 bases between them. CDR3 DNA sequence: TGTGCCAGCAGTTATCGGCAGGAAGATCAGCCCCAGCATTTT. Amino acid sequence: CASSYRQEDQPQHF.

The genes are TRBV7-8 and TRBJ2-5; perhaps TRBD2 as D (5 bases). CDR3 length: 13 residues. Germline loops: CDR1 SGHVS, CDR2 FQNEAQ. Between the trimmed V and J ends, which lost 6 bases and 5 bases, there was a span of 13 bases. The CDR3 is CASRVLGGETQYF. CDR3 DNA sequence: TGTGCCAGCAGAGTGTTAGGCGGGGAGACCCAGTACTTC.

The chain links TRBV5-1 to TRBJ2-5, with 11 bases aligning to TRBD2. Looked up from germline, CDR1 is SGHRS and CDR2 is YFSETQ. The V and J ends lost 2 bases and 5 bases, in that order; junction bases with no gene match: 2. This CDR3 is 14 amino acids long. CDR3 region: CASSLLAGVETQYF. The CDR3 region has the DNA TGCGCCAGCAGCTTACTAGCGGGAGTCGAGACCCAGTACTTC.

The V gene is TRBV6-5, the J gene TRBJ2-3; D might be TRBD2 (5 bases). The V and J ends lost 6 bases and 2 bases respectively, with 12 bases between them. CDR1 MNHEY and CDR2 SVGAGI come from the germline V gene. CDR3 length: 14 residues. CDR3 region: CASSLAGPTDTQYF. Here the CDR3 DNA reads TGTGCCAGCAGCCTGGCGGGCCCCACAGATACGCAGTATTTT.

This clone was observed a few times. V and J are TRBV21-1 and TRBJ1-2; the table's D gene call, TRBD1, was not cross checked with the DNA. TRBV21-1 is a pseudogene locus. This CDR3 has 15 residues. The CDR3, as DNA: TGTGCCAGCAGCAACCGGACAGACCCTAACTATGGCTACACCTTC. This sequence encodes CASSNRTDPNYGYTF.

CDR3 nucleotides: TGCGCCAGCAGCCAAGGACAGGGAGTTAGAAACGAGCAGTACTTC. Its translation: CASSQGQGVRNEQYF. This sequence joins TRBV4-1 and TRBJ2-7; 7 positions match TRBD1. Trimming took 1 base from V and 5 from J; bases not matched to a gene: 8. The CDR3 covers 15 residues. Looked up from germline, CDR1 is MGHRA and CDR2 is YSYEKL.

The chain couples TRBV7-8 to TRBJ2-5; TRBD2 matches at 11 bases. Germline trimming cut 5 bases from V and 1 base from J; bases unmatched to any gene: 6. CDR1 and CDR2 (germline): SGHVS, FQNEAQ. CDR3 length: 16 amino acids. CDR3 bases: TGTGCCAGCAGCCGTCGACTAGCGGGGCTCCAAGAGACCCAGTACTTC. This sequence encodes CASSRRLAGLQETQYF.

The chain carries TRBV7-6 and TRBJ2-3, with 11 bases that match TRBD2. After removal of 5 bases from V and 5 bases from J, the junction contained 6 bases not matched to a gene. CDR1 and CDR2 (germline): SGHVS, FNYEAQ. The CDR3 is made up of 15 amino acids. The CDR3, as DNA: TGTGCCAGCAGCGGGACTAGCGGAAGGGGAGATACGCAGTATTTT. Its protein product is CASSGTSGRGDTQYF.

The rearrangement uses TRBV9 and TRBJ1-2; D call uncertain. Trimming removed 4 bases from V and 4 bases from J, with 14 bases in between. Germline CDR1 SGDLS, CDR2 YYNGEE. This CDR3 contains 14 residues. The CDR3 is CASSPLDSSYGYTF. CDR3 DNA: TGTGCCAGCAGCCCCCTAGACTCCTCCTATGGCTACACCTTC.

V and J are TRBV5-4 and TRBJ2-7, with 9 nucleotides matching TRBD1. Germline V gives CDR1 SGHNT, CDR2 YYREEE (reference sequence). V trimming: 5 bases; J trimming: 2 bases; junction bases outside the gene matches: 8. The CDR3 has 15 amino acids. The CDR3 loop is CASRSGTGITYEQYF. In DNA, the CDR3 is TGTGCCAGCAGGTCCGGGACAGGGATTACCTACGAGCAGTACTTC.

This rearrangement joins TRBV28 to TRBJ2-2, with D possibly matching TRBD2 (6 bases). The CDR3 consists of 13 residues. Trimming left V 5 bases short and J 2 bases short, with 6 bases between. Germline V gene data show CDR1 as MDHEN and CDR2 as SYDVKM. CDR3 loop: CASSTSNTGELFF. CDR3 coding DNA: TGTGCCAGCAGTACTAGCAACACCGGGGAGCTGTTTTTT.

This rearrangement joins TRBV6-6 to TRBJ2-7; TRBD1 might be the D (5 bases). The CDR3 loop spans 15 amino acids. Germline CDR1 is MNHNY and CDR2 is SVGAGI (reference sequence). V was trimmed by 0 bases and J by 3 bases, leaving 12 bases between them. This CDR3 reads CASSYSNRPGYEQYF. The CDR3, as DNA: TGTGCCAGCAGTTACTCGAACAGGCCTGGCTACGAGCAGTACTTC.